This T cell receptor beta chain was captured by sequencing in a study of spatial heterogeneity in lung cancer. TCRdb itself ran the 5' RACE reads through MiXCR, one entry per CDR3 protein. The table shows about 87,000 distinct CDR3 sequences, with 15% to 20% occurring only once. Time point denoted: blood at routine non-recurrence follow-up after resection. No cells were sorted before sequencing. The whole RNA sequenced was extracted from tumor, nontumor lung or frozen PBMC. There are a few counts of this clonotype. What it binds is unknown. Points from the study as a whole: Resection saw ubiquitous expanded tumor TCRs appear in blood more than follow-up did.

CDR1 and CDR2 from the germline V gene are DFQATT and SNEGSKA (reference sequence). The CDR3 spans 11 residues. Deletions cut 5 bases from V and 2 bases from J, with 6 bases between. This TCR came from a male donor with early-stage non-small cell lung cancer. This chain connects TRBV20-1 to TRBJ1-2; TRBD1 might be the D (5 bases). The material was PBMCs, obtained at follow-up. In nucleotides, the CDR3 is TGCAGTGCTGGGGACAACTATGGCTACACCTTC. Translating it yields CSAGDNYGYTF.